The clone carrying this T cell receptor (beta chain) was recorded many times. Its antigen is unidentified. Primers used in a second PCR of about 6 to 11 cycles were a sample-barcoded 5' primer and a J-beta primer mix. TCRdb ran MiXCR on the 5' RACE reads and lists one entry per CDR3 protein. The sample holds more than 900,000 distinct CDR3 sequences, 25% to 35% seen once. The data were taken from a study of blood T cells in healthy people across ages. The J segment lost 6 bases and the V segment lost 0 bases, leaving 4 bases of the junction unmatched. The CDR3 is 14 residues long. The V gene's germline CDR1 is MRHNA and CDR2 SNTAGT. Whole-study findings and limits: Fewer expanded clones and more diversity marked long-lived versus aged donors.

Whenever a sample was processed, at least 6.5 million PBMCs were isolated. Total RNA extraction produced at least 5.5 micrograms (per sample) for the study. Another study also made use of these data, one on T cells of mothers and their children. That study adds: Three healthy Caucasian mothers and their six children were the donors.

The TCR comes from a woman in her thirties or forties in good health. The sequencing sample was made of blood. The J gene is TRBJ2-7, the V gene TRBV6-4; 8 bases are shared with TRBD2. The CDR3 region is CASSDSIAGGEQYF. The CDR3 nucleotides are TGTGCCAGCAGTGACTCGATTGCGGGGGGCGAGCAGTACTTC.